Listed below are T cell receptor beta chains from one sample, sequenced in a study of blood T cell repertoires in COVID-19. Here immunoSEQ multiplex PCR was the method, and the copy in TCRdb shows in-frame clones only, minus some. The sample holds roughly 200,000 clones, roughly 86% seen once. Sequences were obtained from PBMCs or T cells enriched from blood (not recorded which). The receptor set was obtained from a man between 18 and 35 years old with acute COVID-19. The CDR3 runs from the conserved cysteine through the conserved F or W. The D gene is left open where the match is weak. Clone size is not always given. Where it is, it says once, few, many or a class for expanded clones.

abundance: few; j_gene: TRBJ2-7; d_gene: TRBD2; v_gene: TRBV7-8; CDR3aa: CASSLQGASGIYEQYF; CDR3nt: TGTGCCAGCAGCTTACAAGGGGCTAGCGGAATCTACGAGCAGTACTTC
abundance: NA; j_gene: TRBJ1-1; d_gene: NA; v_gene: TRBV6-2/TRBV6-3; CDR3aa: CASSYSGQGDSNTEAFF; CDR3nt: TGTGCCAGCAGTTACTCGGGGCAGGGTGACTCGAACACTGAAGCTTTCTTT
abundance: once; j_gene: TRBJ2-1; d_gene: NA; v_gene: TRBV6-2/TRBV6-3; CDR3aa: CASSYRTDNEQFF; CDR3nt: TGTGCCAGCAGTTACCGGACTGACAATGAGCAGTTCTTC
abundance: once; j_gene: TRBJ1-4; d_gene: TRBD1; v_gene: TRBV27; CDR3aa: CASRSGQGHEKLFF; CDR3nt: TGTGCCAGCAGATCGGGACAGGGACATGAAAAACTGTTTTTT
abundance: NA; j_gene: TRBJ1-2; d_gene: TRBD1; v_gene: TRBV7-6; CDR3aa: CASSPWDSDYGYTF; CDR3nt: TGTGCCAGCAGCCCGTGGGACAGTGACTATGGCTACACCTTC
abundance: NA; j_gene: TRBJ2-6; d_gene: TRBD1; v_gene: TRBV28; CDR3aa: CASSLTGGATGANVLTF; CDR3nt: TGTGCCAGCAGTTTGACAGGGGGCGCGACTGGGGCCAACGTCCTGACTTTC
abundance: NA; j_gene: TRBJ1-3; d_gene: TRBD1; v_gene: TRBV5-1; CDR3aa: CASSEGAYGNTIYF; CDR3nt: TGCGCCAGCAGCGAGGGGGCGTACGGAAACACCATATATTTT
abundance: NA; j_gene: TRBJ2-7; d_gene: TRBD1; v_gene: TRBV5-1; CDR3aa: CASSKDRASYEQYF; CDR3nt: TGCGCCAGCAGCAAGGACAGGGCCTCCTACGAGCAGTACTTC
abundance: NA; j_gene: TRBJ2-3; d_gene: NA; v_gene: TRBV3-1/TRBV3-2; CDR3aa: CASSQGTFHTDTQYF; CDR3nt: TGTGCCAGCAGCCAAGGTACTTTTCACACAGATACGCAGTATTTT
abundance: NA; j_gene: TRBJ2-5; d_gene: NA; v_gene: TRBV5-1; CDR3aa: CASTLGGSAWQETQYF; CDR3nt: TGCGCCAGCACCCTTGGAGGTAGCGCCTGGCAAGAGACCCAGTACTTC
abundance: NA; j_gene: TRBJ1-2; d_gene: NA; v_gene: TRBV7-9; CDR3aa: CASSLLGGDGYTF; CDR3nt: TGTGCCAGCAGCTTATTAGGGGGAGACGGCTACACCTTC
abundance: few; j_gene: TRBJ1-1; d_gene: NA; v_gene: TRBV12-5; CDR3aa: CASGFNNGRGAHMNTEAFF; CDR3nt: TGTGCTAGTGGTTTTAATAATGGGCGGGGGGCCCACATGAACACTGAAGCTTTCTTT
abundance: NA; j_gene: TRBJ2-4; d_gene: NA; v_gene: TRBV4-1; CDR3aa: CASSQNPLSDIQYF; CDR3nt: TGCGCCAGCAGCCAAAACCCCCTGTCGGACATTCAGTACTTC
abundance: NA; j_gene: TRBJ2-5; d_gene: TRBD1; v_gene: TRBV4-1; CDR3aa: CASSQGPGGAETQYF; CDR3nt: TGCGCCAGCAGCCAAGGGCCAGGGGGAGCAGAGACCCAGTACTTC
abundance: NA; j_gene: TRBJ2-7; d_gene: TRBD2; v_gene: TRBV2; CDR3aa: CASSVSGKSSYEQYF; CDR3nt: TGTGCCAGCAGTGTGAGCGGGAAGAGCTCCTACGAGCAGTACTTC
abundance: NA; j_gene: TRBJ1-1; d_gene: NA; v_gene: TRBV5-1; CDR3aa: CASSPGQMNTEAFF; CDR3nt: TGCGCCAGCAGCCCGGGACAAATGAACACTGAAGCTTTCTTT
abundance: few; j_gene: TRBJ2-1; d_gene: TRBD2; v_gene: TRBV24-1; CDR3aa: CATSDPGLAGMDEQFF; CDR3nt: TGTGCCACCAGTGATCCGGGACTAGCGGGTATGGATGAGCAGTTCTTC
abundance: once; j_gene: TRBJ2-3; d_gene: NA; v_gene: TRBV5-1; CDR3aa: CASSLELALPNPQYF; CDR3nt: TGCGCCAGCAGCTTGGAGCTAGCCCTCCCCAATCCGCAGTATTTT
abundance: NA; j_gene: TRBJ1-3; d_gene: NA; v_gene: TRBV19; CDR3aa: CASSQGTGNTIYF; CDR3nt: TGTGCCAGTAGCCAGGGTACTGGAAACACCATATATTTT